A selection of T cell receptor beta chains follows, all from one sample in a study of response to subunit inactivated influenza vaccine. Via MiXCR, TCRdb re-called the RT-PCR reads, giving one row per CDR3 protein. Counted here are roughly 780,000 distinct CDR3 sequences, 15% to 20% occurring once; the ten biggest clones make up about a tenth. Sequenced material: PBMCs from blood, taken 5 days after vaccination. The receptor source for this set is a man over 45 who received an inactivated influenza vaccine. The CDR3 runs from the conserved cysteine through the conserved F or W. The D gene is left open where the match is weak.

>TRBD2|TRBJ2-1|TRBV4-2
CASSPLRTSGSDDEQFF
>NA|TRBJ1-1|TRBV4-2
CASSQDFPLAAFF
>NA|TRBJ2-7|TRBV20-1
CSARDHWTNSYEQYF
>TRBD1|TRBJ2-2|TRBV18
CASSAQTGQGTGELFF
>TRBD2|TRBJ2-5|TRBV4-1
CASSPRTSGGVGYQETQYF
>NA|TRBJ2-1|TRBV5-1
CASSLGSTKGEQFF
>TRBD1|TRBJ2-7|TRBV12-3/TRBV12-4
CASGRQGGEQYF
>TRBD2|TRBJ2-3|TRBV29-1
CSVAPGTTGTDTQYF
>NA|TRBJ1-2|TRBV2
CASSPLQDSNYGYTF
>NA|TRBJ1-1|TRBV11-2
CASSLDGGRSPEAFF
>NA|TRBJ2-1|TRBV7-9
CASSFPRPNEQFF
>NA|TRBJ1-5|TRBV5-6
CASSVRSNQPQHF
>NA|TRBJ2-2|TRBV4-3
CASSLEGAAVNTGELFF
>TRBD2|TRBJ2-1|TRBV12-3/TRBV12-4
CASSLGLGVRNEQFF
>TRBD2|TRBJ2-7|TRBV4-2
CASSQGSSSGRSYEQYF
>NA|TRBJ2-1|TRBV10-3
CAISVSDEQFF
>TRBD1|TRBJ2-7|TRBV11-2
CASSSRTGSSYEQYF
>NA|TRBJ2-5|TRBV7-2
CASSLALSKGETQYF
>TRBD2|TRBJ2-1|TRBV18
CASSPLGAGVRNEQFF
>NA|TRBJ1-5|TRBV12-3/TRBV12-4
CASSPDAGPYSNQPQHF
>NA|TRBJ2-1|TRBV6-5
CASSSERAPRDEQFF
>NA|TRBJ2-1|TRBV7-9
CASRGLLYNEQFF
>NA|TRBJ2-7|TRBV5-6
CASTQLGGEGIRGYEQYF
>TRBD1|TRBJ2-5|TRBV20-1
CSAQATGGAETQYF
>NA|TRBJ2-5|TRBV28
CASSSGGQGGTQYF
>NA|TRBJ2-6|TRBV20-1
CSARLGTGANVLTF
>TRBD2|TRBJ2-3|TRBV28
CASPPLAGSTDTQYF
>TRBD1|TRBJ2-2|TRBV7-2
CASIRPGQGVGELFF
>NA|TRBJ2-3|TRBV7-9
CASTRPERDSTDTQYF
>NA|TRBJ2-5|TRBV20-1
CSARGQGRETQYF